This TCR beta chain comes out of a study of CD8+CD57+ T cells in acquired aplastic anemia. Findings and caveats of the study: Patients shared 25 to 35 CD8+ CDR3 sequences with controls. Patients versus controls showed no significant CD8+ Simpson's diversity difference.

CDR3 and TCR beta VDJ profiling relied on genomic DNA as the template. TCRdb re-called the reads with MiXCR, one entry per CDR3 protein. In the table there are under 250,000 distinct CDR3 sequences, about 44% of which are singletons. This clonotype was counted a few times. Its antigen is unidentified. CDR3 length equals 15 residues. From germline, CDR1 is DFQATT and CDR2 SNEGSKA (reference sequence). Losses at the gene ends were 0 bases for V and 2 bases for J; bases not matched to a gene: 3. Before being chosen for sequencing, patients had shown CD8+CD57+ cell expansion by flow cytometry. Severe acquired aplastic anemia was present in all patients. Patients were untreated when blood was sampled.

The chain recombines TRBV20-1 with TRBJ2-1; TRBD1 matches at 8 bases. This receptor was taken from a human donor with aplastic anemia. Material for sequencing was sorted CD4+, CD8+, or CD8+CD57+ T cells (not recorded which) from PBMCs. Here the CDR3 DNA reads TGCAGTGCTAGAGATCCGGGACAGGCCTACAATGAGCAGTTCTTC. Translated: CSARDPGQAYNEQFF.